These 9 T cell receptor beta chains came from one sample sequenced in a study of cytomegalovirus exposure and HLA in healthy donors. In the PCR, 60 Vbeta and 13 Jbeta primers were used. Libraries were prepared by immunoSEQ multiplex PCR; TCRdb keeps only in-frame clonotypes and omits some of them. The sample lists some 130,000 clones; roughly 80% were seen once. Sequencing was done on a sample of PBMCs. The source is a man aged 30 to 45 in good health and CMV-seronegative.

This chain links TRBV28 with TRBJ1-6; D perhaps matches TRBD1 (6 bases). The CDR3 is 16 residues long. Germline V gene data show CDR1 as MDHEN and CDR2 as SYDVKM. The V end was cut by 5 bases, the J end by 3 bases, with 14 bases between. The CDR3 protein is CASSPIGQSYNSPLHF. The DNA of the CDR3 is TGTGCCAGCAGTCCCATCGGACAGAGCTATAATTCACCCCTCCACTTT.

About this clone itself: One junction end does not reproduce the germline sequence, and a read error may be involved. Other DNA sequences in the same sample also yield this CDR3. The V and J genes are TRBV18 and TRBJ2-7; 10 bases map to TRBD1. Germline CDR1 is KGHSH and CDR2 is LQKENI. The CDR3 loop spans 14 amino acids. The CDR3 reads CASSTGTGAGEQYF. CDR3 DNA: TGTGCCAGCTCAACCGGGACAGGGGCGGGCGAGCAGTACTTT.

V and J are TRBV6-5 and TRBJ2-7; a possible D gene is TRBD1 (6 bases). This CDR3 spans 13 amino acids. CDR1 and CDR2 (germline): MNHEY, SVGAGI. V gave up 6 bases and J gave up 0 bases, with 9 bases separating them. The CDR3 loop is CASRRTVSYEQYF. The CDR3 region has the DNA TGTGCCAGCAGACGGACAGTCTCCTACGAGCAGTACTTC.

This chain joins TRBV28 and TRBJ2-4, with 7 bases aligning to TRBD1. V shed 6 bases, J shed 1 base, and the junction held 9 bases outside the gene matches. The CDR3 runs to 16 residues. The germline V gene encodes CDR1 MDHEN and CDR2 SYDVKM. CDR3 nucleotide sequence: TGTGCCAGCAGCAGATACGAGGGGGCGGCCAAAAACATTCAGTACTTC. As protein: CASSRYEGAAKNIQYF.

The chain links TRBV6-5 to TRBJ1-5; D unclear. V lost 6 bases and J 9 bases, leaving 15 bases between the germline ends. The CDR3 has 13 amino acids. Germline CDR1 MNHEY, CDR2 SVGAGI. The CDR3 sequence: CASRADGLLPQHF. The CDR3 region has the DNA TGTGCCAGCAGGGCTGACGGGTTGCTGCCCCAGCATTTT.

The V call is TRBV28, the J call TRBJ2-1; 7 nucleotides align to TRBD2. The length of the CDR3 is 16 residues. Trimming took 5 bases from V and 4 from J; bases not matched to a gene: 11. CDR1 and CDR2 from the germline V gene are MDHEN and SYDVKM. The CDR3 coding sequence is TGTGCCAGCAGTGCCGGCCGGACTAGGGTATACAATGAGCAGTTCTTC. Translation: CASSAGRTRVYNEQFF.

The rearrangement links TRBV19 to TRBJ2-4; D may be TRBD1 (6 bases). With 5 bases removed from V and 1 base from J, the gap between germline ends came to 12 bases. CDR1 LNHDA and CDR2 SQIVND come from the germline V gene (reference sequence). The CDR3 is 15 amino acids. The CDR3 sequence is CASSRTEGAKNIQYF. The CDR3 nucleotides read TGTGCCAGTAGTCGGACAGAGGGGGCCAAAAACATTCAGTACTTC.

As for this clone: The sample holds other DNA sequences that translate to the same CDR3. The rearrangement uses TRBV5-4 and TRBJ2-7; 7 nucleotides line up with TRBD1. V lost 3 bases to trimming and J lost 3 bases; unmatched junction nucleotides: 0. Germline V lookup: CDR1 SGHNT, CDR2 YYREEE (reference sequence). This CDR3 region has 12 residues. This chain's CDR3 is CASSWDSYEQYF. The CDR3, as DNA: TGTGCCAGCAGCTGGGACAGCTACGAGCAGTACTTC.

In this sample, this clone turned up a few times. The chain recombines TRBV10-1 with TRBJ2-7; 11 bases fit TRBD1. Germline values: CDR1 WNHNN, CDR2 SYGVQD (reference sequence). This CDR3 is 18 amino acids long. The V gene end was trimmed by 5 bases and the J gene end by 5 bases; junction bases not matched to a gene: 17. This CDR3 is CASSTGTGGSGGGHEQYF. The DNA of the CDR3 is TGCGCCAGCAGTACCGGGACAGGGGGGTCGGGTGGGGGACACGAGCAGTACTTC.